This passage covers 8 T cell receptor beta chains from one sample sequenced in a study of T-cell reconstitution after alpha-beta-depleted transplantation in children. Unique molecular identifiers were incorporated when the TCRbeta library was constructed. TCRdb analysed the PCR reads with MiXCR anew, one entry per CDR3 protein. Found here are about 400,000 distinct CDR3 sequences, 13% of them singletons; the top ten hold over 3.5%. Specimen: PBMCs, collected from the stem cell graft. Receptors originate from a human donor who donated a stem cell graft to a child with Fanconi anemia.

The table lists this clonotype with many counts. CDR3 amino acids: CATSDLKGGNEQFF. The CDR3 DNA reads TGTGCCACCAGTGATTTAAAGGGTGGCAATGAGCAGTTCTTC. The J gene is TRBJ2-1, the V gene TRBV24-1, with D unresolved. With 1 base removed from V and 6 bases from J, the gap between germline ends came to 9 bases. From germline, CDR1 is KGHDR and CDR2 SFDVKD. The CDR3 sequence is 14 residues long.

J is TRBJ1-5 and V is TRBV6-2 or TRBV6-3, with a tentative D call TRBD1 (6 bases). The ends were cut back, 3 bases at V and 5 bases at J, with 14 bases in the middle. The V gene's germline CDR1 is MNHEY and CDR2 SVGEGT. CDR3 size: 15 residues. The CDR3 bases are TGTGCCAGCAGTTATTCTGCAGGGGAGGATCAGCCCCAGCATTTT. It encodes CASSYSAGEDQPQHF.

The sample holds many counts of this clonotype. The chain recombines TRBV29-1 with TRBJ2-1; 8 nucleotides agree with TRBD2. The germline V gene encodes CDR1 SQVTM and CDR2 ANQGSEA. With 7 bases clipped from V and 4 bases from J, the junction kept 9 bases outside the gene matches. The CDR3 contains 14 residues. CDR3 loop: CSGGQGTSYNEQFF. CDR3 bases: TGCAGCGGTGGCCAGGGGACTAGTTACAATGAGCAGTTCTTC.

Only a few counts were recorded for this clonotype. The conserved phenylalanine or tryptophan is not found at the CDR3 terminus, so this likely reflects a read error. The J gene is TRBJ1-1, the V gene TRBV12-3 or TRBV12-4; 7 bases map to TRBD1. V lost 3 bases, J lost 6 bases, and 1 base stayed unmatched. The CDR3 covers 12 residues. The CDR3, as DNA: TGTGCCAGCAGTTTTACAGGGGCTGAAGCTTTCCTT. Residues: CASSFTGAEAFL.

The CDR3 region has the DNA TGTGCCAGTTCCCAGGCCGGCGGTCTATACGAGCAGTACGTC. The encoded protein is CASSQAGGLYEQYV. This sequence joins TRBV28 and TRBJ2-7; D is uncertain. The V and J ends lost 9 bases and 4 bases respectively, with 19 bases between them. The germline gives CDR1 MDHEN, CDR2 SYDVKM. CDR3 size: 14 residues.

This clonotype showed up many times. The chain uses TRBV5-1 and TRBJ2-3; D might be TRBD1 (5 bases). Trimming removed 0 bases from V and 1 base from J, with 9 bases in between. This CDR3 contains 15 residues. CDR1 is SGHRS, CDR2 YFSETQ, per germline. CDR3 DNA sequence: TGCGCCAGCAGCTTGGACAGGCCCGGCACAGATACGCAGTATTTT. Translated: CASSLDRPGTDTQYF.

Only a few counts were recorded for this clonotype. The rearrangement joins TRBV30 to TRBJ1-2; D possibly corresponds to TRBD1 (5 bases). Trimming cost V 7 bases and J 6 bases, with 15 bases left between them. CDR1 GTSNPN and CDR2 SVGIG come from the germline V gene (reference sequence). This CDR3 spans 12 amino acids. The CDR3 DNA reads TGTGCCTCAAGTGGGGGTATTAATGGCTACACCTTC. Translated: CASSGGINGYTF.

In its sample, this clonotype was seen a few times. The rearrangement uses TRBV6-5 and TRBJ1-4, with D unclear. V lost 5 bases, J lost 0 bases, and 7 bases lay in between. Germline V gene sequence: CDR1 MNHEY, CDR2 SVGAGI. The CDR3 extends over 14 amino acids. CDR3 bases: TGTGCCAGCAGTCACTTTGCAACTAATGAAAAACTGTTTTTT. It encodes CASSHFATNEKLFF.